Listed below are T cell receptor beta chains from one sample, sequenced in a study of cytomegalovirus exposure and HLA in healthy donors. Assay used: immunoSEQ multiplex PCR; TCRdb lists only in-frame clones, some missing. This repertoire shows some 120,000 clones, 75% to 85% found once; its top ten account for around 11%. Sequencing was done on a sample of PBMCs. These receptors were taken from a male donor in good health and CMV-seropositive. CDR3s include the opening cysteine and the closing phenylalanine or tryptophan. The order of the fields is clone size, D gene, J gene, V gene, CDR3 protein, CDR3 DNA. D genes are given only for firm matches. Clone size, where shown, is once, few, many, or a class for clones that have expanded.

clone_size: .
d_call: .
j_call: TRBJ2-7
v_call: TRBV18
cdr3_aa: CASSPSSGSTYEQYF
cdr3_nt: TGTGCCAGCTCACCAAGCAGCGGCAGCACCTACGAGCAGTACTTC

clone_size: few
d_call: .
j_call: TRBJ2-3
v_call: TRBV5-1
cdr3_aa: CASSLGLEGTDTQYF
cdr3_nt: TGCGCCAGCAGCTTGGGACTAGAGGGTACAGATACGCAGTATTTT

clone_size: .
d_call: .
j_call: TRBJ2-5
v_call: TRBV19
cdr3_aa: CASSPRVGETQYF
cdr3_nt: TGTGCCAGTAGTCCCAGGGTGGGGGAGACCCAGTACTTC

clone_size: .
d_call: TRBD2
j_call: TRBJ2-7
v_call: TRBV7-2
cdr3_aa: CASSRELAGGPSYEQYF
cdr3_nt: TGTGCCAGCAGCCGGGAACTAGCGGGAGGGCCCTCCTACGAGCAGTACTTC

clone_size: .
d_call: .
j_call: TRBJ1-1
v_call: TRBV18
cdr3_aa: CASSPSGTEAFF
cdr3_nt: TGTGCCAGCTCACCCTCGGGCACTGAAGCTTTCTTT

clone_size: .
d_call: .
j_call: TRBJ1-5
v_call: TRBV2
cdr3_aa: CASSPEVGNQPQHF
cdr3_nt: TGTGCCAGCAGTCCAGAGGTGGGCAATCAGCCCCAGCATTTT

clone_size: .
d_call: .
j_call: TRBJ2-5
v_call: TRBV27
cdr3_aa: CASSYRAKETQYF
cdr3_nt: TGTGCCAGCAGTTACAGGGCTAAAGAGACCCAGTACTTC

clone_size: .
d_call: TRBD1
j_call: TRBJ2-1
v_call: TRBV7-3
cdr3_aa: CASSQGGTGLLNEQFF
cdr3_nt: TGTGCCAGCAGCCAAGGAGGGACAGGGCTCTTGAATGAGCAGTTCTTC

clone_size: .
d_call: TRBD2
j_call: TRBJ2-7
v_call: TRBV11-2
cdr3_aa: CASSSSLAGGSEQYF
cdr3_nt: TGTGCCAGCAGCTCGTCCTTGGCGGGAGGCTCCGAGCAGTACTTC

clone_size: .
d_call: .
j_call: TRBJ1-1
v_call: TRBV4-1
cdr3_aa: CASSPKTGNTEAFF
cdr3_nt: TGCGCCAGCAGCCCGAAGACAGGGAACACTGAAGCTTTCTTT

clone_size: .
d_call: TRBD1
j_call: TRBJ2-2
v_call: TRBV10-3
cdr3_aa: CATTGHYRGPGELFF
cdr3_nt: TGTGCCACGACTGGACACTACAGGGGGCCCGGGGAGCTGTTTTTT